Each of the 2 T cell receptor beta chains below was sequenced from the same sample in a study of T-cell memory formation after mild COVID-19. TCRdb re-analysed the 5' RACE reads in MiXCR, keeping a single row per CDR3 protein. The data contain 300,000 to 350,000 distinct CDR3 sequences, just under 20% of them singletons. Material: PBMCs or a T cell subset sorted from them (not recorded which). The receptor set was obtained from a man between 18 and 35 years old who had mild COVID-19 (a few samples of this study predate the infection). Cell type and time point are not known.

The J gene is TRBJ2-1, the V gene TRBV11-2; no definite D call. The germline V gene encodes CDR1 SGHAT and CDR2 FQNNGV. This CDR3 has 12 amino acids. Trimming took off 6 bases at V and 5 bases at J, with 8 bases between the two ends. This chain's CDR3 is CASRTLDNEQFF. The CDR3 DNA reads TGTGCCAGCAGGACTCTCGACAATGAGCAGTTCTTC. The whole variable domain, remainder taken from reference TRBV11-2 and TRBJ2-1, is EAGVAQSPRYKIIEKRQSVAFWCNPISGHATLYWYQQILGQGPKLLIQFQNNGVVDDSQLPKDRFSAERLKGVDSTLKIQPAKLEDSAVYLCASRTLDNEQFFGPGTRLTVL.

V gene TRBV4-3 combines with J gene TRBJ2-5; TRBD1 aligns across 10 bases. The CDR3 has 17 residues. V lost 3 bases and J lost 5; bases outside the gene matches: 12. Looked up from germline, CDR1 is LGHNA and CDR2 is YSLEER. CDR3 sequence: CASSQSGLGTGVETQYF. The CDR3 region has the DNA TGCGCCAGCAGCCAGTCCGGTCTCGGGACAGGGGTGGAGACCCAGTACTTC.